Below, 14 T cell receptor beta chains from the same sample are listed, as sequenced in a study of beta chain features in type 1 diabetes. Every bit of the isolated RNA underwent reverse transcription, so sequencing read expressed TCRB transcripts. Generated by immunoSEQ multiplex PCR, the TCRdb table keeps only in-frame clones and is missing some. Of almost 250,000 clones in the sample, roughly 15% were seen once. Sequencing was carried out using naive CD4+ T cells from blood. Receptor source: a woman in her thirties or forties in good health.

This clone occurred a few times. J is TRBJ1-5 and V is TRBV5-1, with D maybe TRBD1 (6 bases). V lost 0 bases and J 4 bases, leaving 14 bases between the germline ends. This CDR3 comprises 16 residues. CDR1 is SGHRS, CDR2 YFSETQ, per germline. The DNA for the CDR3 is TGCGCCAGCAGCTTGGATCCGGGACACCAGAATCAGCCCCAGCATTTT. Translation gives CASSLDPGHQNQPQHF.

This clone was seen more than once but under ten times. The chain joins TRBV15 to TRBJ2-3; D is perhaps TRBD1 (6 bases). Germline CDR1 and CDR2: LNHNV and YYDKDF (reference sequence). The length of the CDR3 is 15 residues. V was cut by 5 bases and J by 1 base, with 13 bases left in between. The CDR3 loop reads CATSSRTAGTDTQYF. CDR3 DNA: TGTGCCACCAGCTCCCGGACAGCCGGCACAGATACGCAGTATTTT.

This clone was seen many times. V gene TRBV14 combines with J gene TRBJ2-1; 7 bases match TRBD2. CDR1 and CDR2 from the germline V gene are SGHDN and FVKESK. The CDR3 has 12 amino acids. V trimming: 4 bases; J trimming: 12 bases; junction bases outside the gene matches: 6. CDR3 sequence: CASSPASGPQFF. The CDR3 DNA follows: TGTGCCAGCAGCCCAGCTAGCGGACCGCAGTTCTTC.

The rearrangement uses TRBV9 and TRBJ2-3, with TRBD2 identical over 11 bases. This CDR3 region has 15 residues. Germline CDR1 reads SGDLS; CDR2 reads YYNGEE. V trimming: 3 bases; J trimming: 4 bases; junction bases outside the gene matches: 4. DNA for the CDR3: TGTGCCAGCAGCGGGGATAGCGGGGGGGCAGATACGCAGTATTTT. Translation: CASSGDSGGADTQYF.

This clone was picked up one time. The rearrangement joins TRBV10-2 to TRBJ2-5; weak D call: TRBD2 (7 bases). The CDR3 spans 14 residues. Germline loops: CDR1 WSHSY, CDR2 SAAADI. Trimming took off 5 bases at V and 2 bases at J, with 12 bases between the two ends. The CDR3, as DNA: TGCGCCAGCAGTAGAGGGGGGGGGCAAGAGACCCAGTACTTC. Amino acid sequence: CASSRGGGQETQYF.

The V and J genes are TRBV27 and TRBJ2-3; the match to TRBD1 covers 7 bases. In germline, CDR1 is MNHEY, CDR2 SMNVEV (reference sequence). V lost 4 bases and J lost 4; bases outside the gene matches: 5. This CDR3 region has 14 residues. The chain's CDR3 is CASSYPGQADTQYF. In DNA, the CDR3 is TGTGCCAGCAGTTACCCCGGACAGGCAGATACGCAGTATTTT.

This clone was found many times. V and J are TRBV29-1 and TRBJ2-7; the D gene is possibly TRBD1 (7 bases). The CDR3 is 11 amino acids. The V gene's germline CDR1 is SQVTM and CDR2 ANQGSEA. The V gene lost 7 bases and the J gene lost 4 bases, with 11 bases spanning the gap. The CDR3 DNA follows: TGCAGCGGCGGGACAGTATACGAGCAGTACTTC. Residues: CSGGTVYEQYF.

The chain has TRBV19 and TRBJ1-6, with D unclear. V dropped 7 bases and J dropped 4 bases, with 11 bases sitting between them. The germline V gene encodes CDR1 LNHDA and CDR2 SQIVND (reference sequence). There are 14 residues in the CDR3. The CDR3 here is CASTGDRYNSPLHF. DNA of the CDR3: TGTGCCAGTACCGGGGATCGATATAATTCACCCCTCCACTTT. The full variable domain, its missing parts supplied by reference TRBV19 and TRBJ1-6, is DGGITQSPKYLFRKEGQNVTLSCEQNLNHDAMYWYRQDPGQGLRLIYYSQIVNDFQKGDIAEGYSVSREKKESFPLTVTSAQKNPTAFYLCASTGDRYNSPLHFGNGTRLTVT.

A few counts support this clone. The CDR3 bases are TGTGCCAGCAGACGCGTCGCAGGGAAAAATGAAAAACTGTTTTTT. Protein sequence: CASRRVAGKNEKLFF. V and J are TRBV7-9 and TRBJ1-4, with D possibly matching TRBD1 (5 bases). CDR1 and CDR2 from the germline V gene are SEHNR and FQNEAQ (reference sequence). V lost 6 bases and J lost 5, with 16 bases in between. This CDR3 contains 15 residues. The variable domain in full, completed from reference TRBV7-9 and TRBJ1-4, reads DTGVSQNPRHKITKRGQNVTFRCDPISEHNRLYWYRQTLGQGPEFLTYFQNEAQLEKSRLLSDRFSAERPKGSFSTLEIQRTEQGDSAMYLCASRRVAGKNEKLFFGSGTQLSVL.

This clone was observed a few times. The rearrangement links TRBV19 to TRBJ1-2, with TRBD1 matching 12 bases. Trimming took 7 bases from V and 7 from J; bases not matched to a gene: 10. The CDR3 contains 15 residues. CDR1 LNHDA and CDR2 SQIVND come from the germline V gene (reference sequence). The DNA of the CDR3 is TGTGCCAGTAAAACACCGGGACAGGGGGCAGGTGGCTACACCTTC. Residues: CASKTPGQGAGGYTF.

This chain joins TRBV7-6 and TRBJ1-1; D is ambiguous. V was cut by 2 bases and J by 1 base, with 5 bases left in between. Germline V gene lookup returns CDR1 SGHVS and CDR2 FNYEAQ. CDR3 length: 13 residues. Written as DNA, the CDR3 is TGTGCCAGCAGCTTAAAGCGGAACACTGAAGCTTTCTTT. Protein: CASSLKRNTEAFF.

This clone was seen a few times. The chain links TRBV7-9 to TRBJ1-2, with a tentative D call TRBD1 (6 bases). The CDR3 extends over 14 amino acids. Germline lookup yields CDR1 SEHNR and CDR2 FQNEAQ (reference sequence). The V and J ends lost 5 bases and 7 bases respectively, with 17 bases between them. CDR3 bases: TGTGCCAGCAGCCATGGGACAACCCCTGGTGGCTACACCTTC. This gives the protein CASSHGTTPGGYTF.

This clone was recorded at least ten times. The rearrangement links TRBV6-6 to TRBJ2-7; D perhaps matches TRBD1 (6 bases). CDR3 length: 14 residues. CDR1 and CDR2 from the germline V gene are MNHNY and SVGAGI (reference sequence). V was shortened by 3 bases and J by 4 bases, with 13 bases between the two germline ends. Written as DNA, the CDR3 is TGTGCCAGCAGTTATTTCCTTACAGGGTACGAGCAGTACTTC. This sequence encodes CASSYFLTGYEQYF.

This clone was found a few times. This chain links TRBV6-6 with TRBJ1-1; no clear D gene. Trimming removed 5 bases at V and 1 base at J, with 14 bases between. Germline lookup yields CDR1 MNHNY and CDR2 SVGAGI (reference sequence). CDR3 length equals 15 residues. CDR3: CASSPQRRENTEAFF. CDR3 sequence (DNA): TGTGCCAGCAGTCCCCAGCGGCGGGAGAACACTGAAGCTTTCTTT.